Listed below are T cell receptor beta chains from one sample, sequenced in a study of blood T cell repertoires in COVID-19. TCRdb's copy holds only in-frame clones and misses some; the assay was immunoSEQ multiplex PCR. The data hold more than 85,000 clones, with roughly four fifths observed a single time. The material sequenced was peripheral blood. All receptors come from a woman aged 55 to 70 with acute or convalescent COVID-19. Each CDR3 is given with its conserved first and last residue.

cdr3_length v_call cdr3_aa
16 TRBV15 CATSRADRGMNTEAFF
14 TRBV9 CASSTGDRANTIYF
16 TRBV14 CASSRGIGAGTDTQYF
15 TRBV9 CASSPRASEAGELFF
13 TRBV10-3 CATAGGNKETQYF
13 TRBV12-3/TRBV12-4 CASSLTGATEAFF
17 TRBV21-1 CASSNREGGRYNSPLHF
20 TRBV4-3 CASSQDRLAGGPWGTDTQYF
16 TRBV5-1 CASSFRGPAGADTQYF
15 TRBV6-1 CASSETDTNTGELFF
13 TRBV9 CASQRGPDYEQYF
14 TRBV7-9 CASSLGAPTDTQYF
17 TRBV28 CASIPRDRGPLHYGYTF
14 TRBV7-9 CASSLGDLGAEAFF
14 TRBV28 CASSLAGTDYGYTF
15 TRBV7-2 CASSVWTSGGDTQYF
15 TRBV4-3 CASSQESGGSYGYTF
13 TRBV6-5 CASSYSLDRTAFF
17 TRBV6-2/TRBV6-3 CASSYAYSGGEADTQYF
14 TRBV7-9 CASEYLSSYNEQFF
15 TRBV18 CASSPTSGPTDTQYF
16 TRBV7-2 CASSLVGGRITDTQYF
19 TRBV7-3 CASSLWGVPRTAYNYGYTF
15 TRBV6-5 CASTIEGGRKEKLFF
13 TRBV12-3/TRBV12-4 CASSFGLNTEAFF
15 TRBV7-7 CASSPTSGGADTQYF
16 TRBV10-3 CAISNQGASNTGELFF
17 TRBV7-9 CASSLGASGIYTDTQYF
13 TRBV30 CAWSGGGNQPQHF
12 TRBV5-1 CASSTDYYEQYF
14 TRBV6-4 CASSVGSDNSPLHF
14 TRBV13 CASSLEGGEEKLFF
13 TRBV30 CAWSVERGTGYTF
15 TRBV9 CASSVEGTNNNEQFF
15 TRBV5-1 CASSNGDSKTGTQYF